Each of the 27 T cell receptor beta chains below was sequenced from the same sample in a study of radiation and T cells in renal cell carcinoma. Time point given: baseline pretreatment blood. Treatment reported: 15 Gy SBRT to primary tumor, nephrectomy 4 weeks later. This table comes from immunoSEQ multiplex PCR, and its TCRdb copy is limited to in-frame clones, with some not included. The sample includes approximately 150,000 clones, approximately 87% of them seen just once. This material consisted of blood, taken from a patient whose treatment included radiotherapy and nephrectomy. These receptors were collected from a woman between 45 and 65 years old with renal cell carcinoma.

V gene TRBV5-5 combines with J gene TRBJ2-7; TRBD2 might be the D (6 bases). The germline V and J ends were trimmed by 2 bases and 0 bases, with 12 bases remaining between them. CDR3 size: 15 residues. Germline V gene data show CDR1 as SGHKS and CDR2 as YYEKEE (reference sequence). CDR3 coding DNA: TGTGCCAGCAGCTTTGGGACTGGGAGCTCCTACGAGCAGTACTTC. It encodes CASSFGTGSSYEQYF.

V usage is TRBV5-1 and J usage is TRBJ1-4; tentatively, D is TRBD1 (5 bases). The V gene lost 1 base and the J gene lost 0 bases, with 7 bases spanning the gap. CDR1 is SGHRS and CDR2 is YFSETQ in the germline V gene. The CDR3 sequence is 15 residues long. CDR3 sequence: CASSLRGATNEKLFF. CDR3 in DNA: TGCGCCAGCAGCTTGAGGGGTGCAACTAATGAAAAACTGTTTTTT.

The chain carries TRBV18 and TRBJ2-6; D remains unclear. There are 17 residues in the CDR3. CDR1 is KGHSH and CDR2 is LQKENI in the germline V gene. Trimming removed 2 bases from V and 0 bases from J, with 11 bases in between. The CDR3 bases are TGTGCCAGCTCACCAATAGGTGGGAACTCTGGGGCCAACGTCCTGACTTTC. Protein product: CASSPIGGNSGANVLTF.

The chain has TRBV5-8 and TRBJ1-5; maybe TRBD1 (5 bases). CDR3 length: 16 amino acids. V was shortened by 2 bases and J by 2 bases, with 14 bases between the two germline ends. Looked up from germline, CDR1 is SGHTS and CDR2 is YDEGEE. CDR3 coding DNA: TGTGCCAGCAGCTTCAGGGAGGGAAGGGGCAATCAGCCCCAGCATTTT. It yields the protein CASSFREGRGNQPQHF.

The chain's CDR3 is CASSGVGRPNEQFF. The CDR3 DNA is TGTGCCAGCAGTGGGGTGGGAAGGCCCAATGAGCAGTTCTTC. The chain has TRBV27 and TRBJ2-1; D call uncertain. The V gene lost 5 bases and the J gene lost 6 bases, with 14 bases spanning the gap. Per the germline V gene, CDR1 is MNHEY and CDR2 is SMNVEV (reference sequence). The length of the CDR3 is 14 residues.

V usage is TRBV4-1 and J usage is TRBJ1-1, with D hard to call. Deletions cut 2 bases from V and 0 bases from J, with 10 bases between. CDR1 and CDR2 from the germline V gene are MGHRA and YSYEKL. The CDR3 has 15 residues. The CDR3 nucleotides read TGCGCCAGCAGCCAAAACCCCTCAGTGAACACTGAAGCTTTCTTT. Translation gives CASSQNPSVNTEAFF.

The V call is TRBV5-4, the J call TRBJ2-7; TRBD2 aligns across 9 bases. Germline V gene sequence: CDR1 SGHNT, CDR2 YYREEE (reference sequence). With 0 bases clipped from V and 0 bases from J, the junction kept 4 bases outside the gene matches. This CDR3 spans 16 amino acids. This CDR3 is CASSLGAGGTSYEQYF. CDR3 DNA sequence: TGTGCCAGCAGCTTGGGCGCGGGAGGGACCTCCTACGAGCAGTACTTC.

Comments on this clone: One end of the junction is discordant with germline, which a read error may explain. V usage is TRBV4-1 and J usage is TRBJ2-1; 7 bases fit TRBD2. CDR1 MGHRA and CDR2 YSYEKL come from the germline V gene. There are 16 residues in the CDR3. The CDR3 is CASSTEETSSYSEQFF. The CDR3 region has the DNA TGCGCCAGCAGCACAGAGGAGACTAGCTCCTACAGTGAGCAGTTCTTC.

This chain links TRBV9 with TRBJ1-5; D is possibly TRBD1 (6 bases). The CDR3 runs 16 residues. Germline V gene sequence: CDR1 SGDLS, CDR2 YYNGEE. V was trimmed by 4 bases and J by 2 bases, leaving 16 bases between them. The CDR3: CASSTGIGLGNQPQHF. The CDR3 nucleotides read TGTGCCAGCAGCACAGGGATAGGGTTGGGCAATCAGCCCCAGCATTTT.

As for this clone: The sample carries other DNA sequences with the same CDR3. The chain couples TRBV10-1 to TRBJ2-7; tentatively, D is TRBD2 (5 bases). CDR3 size: 13 residues. V was pared by 0 bases and J by 3 bases, with 6 bases between. Per germline, CDR1 WNHNN and CDR2 SYGVQD (reference sequence). The CDR3 here is CASSESGSYEQYF. For the CDR3, the DNA is TGCGCCAGCAGTGAGTCGGGGAGCTACGAGCAGTACTTC.

The V and J genes are TRBV5-6 and TRBJ1-3; D is ambiguous. Germline V gene sequence: CDR1 SGHDT, CDR2 YYEEEE. Trimming shortened V by 2 bases and J by 0 bases, and 12 bases separated the two germline ends. The CDR3 contains 16 residues. CDR3 region: CASSFAGSSSGNTIYF. In DNA, the CDR3 is TGTGCCAGCAGCTTCGCAGGCTCTAGCTCTGGAAACACCATATATTTT.

CDR3 coding DNA: TGTGCCAGCAGCTTATACGGGGTTCAAGAGACCCAGTACTTC. This gives the protein CASSLYGVQETQYF. J is TRBJ2-5 and V is TRBV5-5; a possible D gene is TRBD2 (5 bases). The CDR3 has 14 residues. Germline CDR1 SGHKS, CDR2 YYEKEE (reference sequence). Trimming left V 2 bases short and J 2 bases short, with 10 bases between.

This chain connects TRBV5-6 to TRBJ2-5; D gene ambiguous. Germline CDR1 is SGHDT and CDR2 is YYEEEE. Trimming took off 1 base at V and 5 bases at J, with 15 bases between the two ends. The CDR3 consists of 15 residues. CDR3 in amino acids: CASSLTLIGGETQYF. CDR3 in DNA: TGTGCCAGCAGCTTGACGTTAATAGGTGGGGAGACCCAGTACTTC. The full variable domain, rest sourced from reference TRBV5-6 and TRBJ2-5, is DAGVTQSPTHLIKTRGQQVTLRCSPKSGHDTVSWYQQALGQGPQFIFQYYEEEERQRGNFPDRFSGHQFPNYSSELNVNALLLGDSALYLCASSLTLIGGETQYFGPGTRLLVL.

V is TRBV5-1 and J is TRBJ2-5; 9 nucleotides line up with TRBD1. V was clipped by 4 bases and J by 5 bases; unmatched bases: 9. The CDR3 has 15 residues. The germline V gene has CDR1 SGHRS and CDR2 YFSETQ. The CDR3 sequence: CASSPGDRARETQYF. The DNA of the CDR3 is TGCGCCAGCAGCCCCGGGGACAGGGCGCGGGAGACCCAGTACTTC.

This clone was seen a single time. The chain employs TRBV10-2 and TRBJ1-5, with D possibly being TRBD1 (5 bases). Germline values: CDR1 WSHSY, CDR2 SAAADI. The CDR3 is 13 residues long. Trimming removed 7 bases from V and 2 bases from J, with 9 bases in between. The CDR3 DNA is TGCGCCAGCAAGGGGCTTGGCAATCAGCCCCAGCATTTT. It is translated as CASKGLGNQPQHF.

The J gene is TRBJ2-5, the V gene TRBV19; possibly TRBD1 for D (5 bases). Trimming left V 2 bases short and J 7 bases short, with 14 bases between. This CDR3 spans 14 amino acids. CDR1 LNHDA and CDR2 SQIVND come from the germline V gene (reference sequence). CDR3 sequence reads: CASSIRQGVGTQYF. The DNA of the CDR3 is TGTGCCAGTAGTATAAGGCAGGGTGTAGGGACCCAGTACTTC.

The chain employs TRBV25-1 and TRBJ1-1; TRBD1 is a possible D gene (5 bases). Germline CDR1 MGHDK, CDR2 SYGVNS. This CDR3 is built from 16 residues. The V gene lost 1 base and the J gene lost 7 bases, with 19 bases spanning the gap. The CDR3 protein is CASSEWGYKSQGEAFF. The CDR3 coding sequence is TGTGCCAGCAGTGAATGGGGCTACAAGAGCCAGGGTGAAGCTTTCTTT.

J is TRBJ2-7 and V is TRBV6-1; 10 bases are a match to TRBD1. The germline V gene encodes CDR1 MNHNS and CDR2 SASEGT. CDR3 length: 14 residues. The V gene end was trimmed by 6 bases and the J gene end by 2 bases; junction bases not matched to a gene: 4. CDR3 region: CASRGQGGTYEQYF. The CDR3 bases are TGTGCCAGCAGAGGACAGGGGGGAACCTACGAGCAGTACTTC.

J is TRBJ1-2 and V is TRBV28, with a possible D match to TRBD1 (5 bases). The CDR3 is 13 residues long. In germline, CDR1 is MDHEN, CDR2 SYDVKM. Trimming took 6 bases from V and 6 from J, leaving 14 bases between them. In DNA, the CDR3 is TGTGCCAGCAGCTCCAGGGTTATCGATGGCTACACCTTC. This encodes CASSSRVIDGYTF.

The chain is built from TRBV7-8 and TRBJ2-7, with D perhaps TRBD2 (5 bases). Germline V gene data show CDR1 as SGHVS and CDR2 as FQNEAQ. CDR3 length equals 13 residues. The V end lost 8 bases, the J end lost 5 bases, and 16 bases lay between the germline ends. The CDR3: CASRRPSIDEQYF. The CDR3 DNA follows: TGTGCCAGCCGGCGACCTAGCATCGACGAGCAGTACTTC.

The V and J genes are TRBV7-2 and TRBJ1-5; no firm D call. This CDR3 region has 13 residues. Germline values: CDR1 SGHTA, CDR2 FQGNSA. V was trimmed by 1 base and J by 7 bases, leaving 8 bases between them. The CDR3 DNA reads TGTGCCAGCAGCTTAGGGGCGCGGCAGCCCCAGCATTTT. It is translated as CASSLGARQPQHF. The full variable domain, in which reference TRBV7-2 and TRBJ1-5 provide the parts outside the CDR3, is GAGVSQSPSNKVTEKGKDVELRCDPISGHTALYWYRQSLGQGLEFLIYFQGNSAPDKSGLPSDRFSAERTGGSVSTLTIQRTQQEDSAVYLCASSLGARQPQHFGDGTRLSIL.

This clone appeared once. The gene calls are TRBV28 and TRBJ1-3; D unclear. This CDR3 region has 14 residues. Per germline, CDR1 MDHEN and CDR2 SYDVKM. V was cut by 3 bases and J by 0 bases, with 6 bases left in between. The CDR3 region has the DNA TGTGCCAGCAGTTTGCCAGTCTCTGGAAACACCATATATTTT. It encodes CASSLPVSGNTIYF.

This chain uses TRBV6-1 with TRBJ2-1; D is possibly TRBD1 (6 bases). The V end lost 6 bases, the J end lost 16 bases, and 22 bases lay between the germline ends. The CDR3 totals 13 residues. Germline CDR1 MNHNS, CDR2 SASEGT. CDR3 region: CASSRYQDSGQFF. DNA of the CDR3: TGTGCCAGCAGCCGATACCAGGACAGTGGCCAATTCTTC.

The rearrangement joins TRBV9 to TRBJ1-3; D is perhaps TRBD1 (5 bases). The V and J ends lost 3 bases and 2 bases respectively, with 9 bases between them. This CDR3 contains 14 residues. Germline V CDR1 and CDR2: SGDLS, YYNGEE. The CDR3 region is CASSGGIAGNTIYF. CDR3 nucleotide sequence: TGTGCCAGCAGCGGGGGGATTGCTGGAAACACCATATATTTT.

This chain joins TRBV29-1 and TRBJ1-2; unclear D gene. V shed 1 base and J shed 0 bases, with 12 bases lying between them. The germline gives CDR1 SQVTM, CDR2 ANQGSEA. The CDR3 extends over 15 amino acids. CDR3: CSVEAMDGSNYGYTF. The DNA for the CDR3 is TGCAGCGTTGAAGCGATGGACGGATCTAACTATGGCTACACCTTC.

The chain carries TRBV6-5 and TRBJ1-2, with D maybe TRBD1 (6 bases). The CDR3 is 14 residues long. The V and J ends lost 6 bases and 6 bases respectively, with 17 bases between them. The germline V gene encodes CDR1 MNHEY and CDR2 SVGAGI. CDR3 nucleotides: TGTGCCAGCAGCCGCCCACAGGGATCCCATGGCTACACCTTC. This codes for CASSRPQGSHGYTF.

V usage is TRBV7-2 and J usage is TRBJ1-2, with D hard to call. The CDR3 extends over 15 amino acids. The germline V and J ends were trimmed by 3 bases and 4 bases, with 15 bases remaining between them. Germline V lookup: CDR1 SGHTA, CDR2 FQGNSA. The CDR3 DNA reads TGTGCCAGCAGCTTCCCTTCAACAGCTTTCTATGGCTACACCTTC. This encodes CASSFPSTAFYGYTF. Supplemented by reference TRBV7-2 and TRBJ1-2, the full variable domain reads GAGVSQSPSNKVTEKGKDVELRCDPISGHTALYWYRQSLGQGLEFLIYFQGNSAPDKSGLPSDRFSAERTGGSVSTLTIQRTQQEDSAVYLCASSFPSTAFYGYTFGSGTRLTVV.